This TCR beta chain emerged from a study of blood T cell repertoires in COVID-19 (dated by TCRdb to between 2020 and 2021). Broadly, across the study: The collaborator samples originated in the United States, Italy and Spain and spanned the acute and convalescent phases of COVID-19. A freely available public database, intended as a resource for researchers studying the immune response to SARS-CoV-2, is where the repertoires were released. The samples were drawn from two sources: the first 160 participants of the ongoing ImmuneRACE study, and about 1,300 subjects contributed by 6 global collaborators. Nearly every sample came with metadata listing a de-identified subject ID, COVID-19 status, age in years and sex. The dataset comprised deeply sampled blood TCRbeta repertoires from subjects exposed to, actively infected with, or recovered from COVID-19. The material from the prospective study consisted of cDNA or gDNA derived from T cells, B-cell-depleted T cells, or PBMCs. HLA class I and class II types, where available, came from metadata supplied by the sample provider rather than from assay-based typing. Overall results and qualifications from the work: The quantity of clinical and demographic metadata differed by source and by participant and was supplied without curation.

To note about this clone: Its target antigen remains unknown. The record has no base qualities; no much larger clone is one base away.

Based on the germline V gene (reference sequence), the CDR1 and CDR2 sequences are DFQATT and SNEGSKA. Relative to germline, V is 3 bases shorter and J is 0 bases shorter, with 6 bases between their ends. Reading from cysteine to phenylalanine, the CDR3 counts 12 amino acids. The sequence is cut down to CDR3 DNA, 36 bases in frame from base 1. TCRbeta CDR3 regions were amplified from genomic DNA by means of the immunoSEQ Assay, a bias-controlled multiplex PCR. Per the source publication's procedure: Nucleated cell counts per sample were estimated from amplification of reference gene primers within the assay. Sequence reads were collapsed and filtered to measure the absolute abundance of every unique TCRbeta CDR3 rearrangement. For each sample, productive Simpson clonality was calculated by taking the square root of Simpson's diversity index across productive rearrangements. TCRdb retrieved this table from immuneACCESS and kept in-frame rearrangements only. Not all clones are present; in checked studies, unresolved V genes account for under half, and no reason is known for the remainder. V, J and clone size are those of that table, while D and trimming were read from the DNA. In all, the sample holds about 87,000 clones, and around 84% of those were seen once. 4.5% to 5.5% of the sample goes to the ten largest clones.

The collaborating institutions used their own protocols to collect whole blood in K2EDTA tubes. For TCRbeta analysis, collaborators shipped samples in one of three forms: frozen whole blood, isolated PBMCs, or DNA extracted from either of those sample types. The specimen sequenced was peripheral blood. The sequence links TRBV20-1 to TRBJ2-7, with the D segment identity uncertain. The TCR was taken from a man aged 35-49 years with acute or convalescent COVID-19. The nucleotide sequence reads as follows: TGCAGTGCTAGTCCTACCTCCTACGAGCAGTACTTC. Its amino acids are CSASPTSYEQYF.